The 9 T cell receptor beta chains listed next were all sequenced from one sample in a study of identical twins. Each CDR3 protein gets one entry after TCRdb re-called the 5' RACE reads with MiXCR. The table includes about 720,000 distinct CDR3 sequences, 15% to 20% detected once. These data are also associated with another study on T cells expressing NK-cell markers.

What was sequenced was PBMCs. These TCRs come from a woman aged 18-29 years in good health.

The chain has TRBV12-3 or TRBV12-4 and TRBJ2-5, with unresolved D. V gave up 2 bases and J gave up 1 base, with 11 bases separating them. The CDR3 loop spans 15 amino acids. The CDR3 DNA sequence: TGTGCCAGCAGTTTATGGTGGGCCAGCCAAGAGACCCAGTACTTC. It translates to CASSLWWASQETQYF.

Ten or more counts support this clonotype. The CDR3, as DNA: TGTGCCAGTAGTAACACGGGACAGGGCTATGGCTACACCTTC. This sequence encodes CASSNTGQGYGYTF. J is TRBJ1-2 and V is TRBV19; 9 bases align to TRBD1. CDR3 size: 14 residues. Trimming took 4 bases from V and 4 from J; bases not matched to a gene: 4. Germline-derived CDR1 and CDR2 are LNHDA and SQIVND (reference sequence).

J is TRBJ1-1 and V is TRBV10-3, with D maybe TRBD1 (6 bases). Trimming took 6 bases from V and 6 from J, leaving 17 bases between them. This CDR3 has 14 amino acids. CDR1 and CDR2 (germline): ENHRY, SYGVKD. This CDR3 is CAISKIPGAAEAFF. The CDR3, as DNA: TGTGCCATCAGCAAGATCCCAGGGGCTGCTGAAGCTTTCTTT.

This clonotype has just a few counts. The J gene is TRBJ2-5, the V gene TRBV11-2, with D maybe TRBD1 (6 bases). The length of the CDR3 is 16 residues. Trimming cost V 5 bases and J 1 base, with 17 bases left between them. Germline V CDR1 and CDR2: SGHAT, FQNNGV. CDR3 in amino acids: CASSAPYQGTQETQYF. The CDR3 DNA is TGTGCCAGCAGCGCCCCTTATCAGGGGACCCAAGAGACCCAGTACTTC. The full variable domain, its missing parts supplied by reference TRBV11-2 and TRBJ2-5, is EAGVAQSPRYKIIEKRQSVAFWCNPISGHATLYWYQQILGQGPKLLIQFQNNGVVDDSQLPKDRFSAERLKGVDSTLKIQPAKLEDSAVYLCASSAPYQGTQETQYFGPGTRLLVL.

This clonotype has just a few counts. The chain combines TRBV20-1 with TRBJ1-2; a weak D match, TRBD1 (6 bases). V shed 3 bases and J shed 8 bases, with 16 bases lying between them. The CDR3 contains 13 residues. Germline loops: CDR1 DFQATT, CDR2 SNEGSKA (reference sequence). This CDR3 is CSASSQGSEGYTF. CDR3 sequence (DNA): TGCAGTGCTAGTAGTCAGGGGAGTGAGGGCTACACCTTC.

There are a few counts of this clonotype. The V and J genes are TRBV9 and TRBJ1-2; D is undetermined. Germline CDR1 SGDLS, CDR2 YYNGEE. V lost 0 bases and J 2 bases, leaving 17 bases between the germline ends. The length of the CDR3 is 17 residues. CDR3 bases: TGTGCCAGCAGCGTAGCAAAAGGATCGGGTGGAAACTATGGCTACACCTTC. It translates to CASSVAKGSGGNYGYTF.

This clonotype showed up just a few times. The CDR3 loop is CASSQEPEFNEQYF. The CDR3 nucleotides are TGTGCCAGCAGCCAAGAGCCGGAATTCAACGAGCAGTACTTC. The chain is built from TRBV3-1 and TRBJ2-7; D not certain. This CDR3 has 14 residues. Looked up from germline, CDR1 is LGHDT and CDR2 is YNNKEL (reference sequence). V was trimmed by 0 bases and J by 5 bases, leaving 11 bases between them.

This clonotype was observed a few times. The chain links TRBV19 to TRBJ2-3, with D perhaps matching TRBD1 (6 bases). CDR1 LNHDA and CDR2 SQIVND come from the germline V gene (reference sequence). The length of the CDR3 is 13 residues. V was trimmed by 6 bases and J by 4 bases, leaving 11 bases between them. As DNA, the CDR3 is TGTGCCAGTAGAAAAAAGGGGGCAGATACGCAGTATTTT. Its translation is CASRKKGADTQYF.

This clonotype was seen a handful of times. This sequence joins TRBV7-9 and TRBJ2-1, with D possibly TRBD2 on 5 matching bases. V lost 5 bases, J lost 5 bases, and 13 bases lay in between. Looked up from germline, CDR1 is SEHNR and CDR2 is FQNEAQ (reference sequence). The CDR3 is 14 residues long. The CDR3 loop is CASSPYDGDNEQFF. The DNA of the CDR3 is TGTGCCAGCAGCCCCTACGACGGGGACAATGAGCAGTTCTTC.